Shown below are 18 T cell receptor beta chains from a single sample sequenced in a study of CD8 T cells in Susac syndrome. Reverse transcription of roughly 0.5 to 1 ug RNA was carried out with random hexamers. Each CDR3 protein is one row after TCRdb ran MiXCR on the immunoSEQ multiplex PCR reads. Among about 150,000 distinct CDR3 sequences listed, approximately 95% were seen once. What was sequenced was CD4+ T cells from PBMCs. These receptors came from a human donor with Susac syndrome.

V is TRBV12-3 or TRBV12-4 and J is TRBJ2-7, with 7 bases lining up with TRBD2. The CDR3 contains 16 residues. Trimming removed 2 bases from V and 0 bases from J; junction bases left unmatched: 7. CDR3 in DNA: TGTGCCAGCAGTTTATCCTGGGGGGGAGGCTCCTACGAGCAGTACTTC. Translating gives CASSLSWGGGSYEQYF.

The chain couples TRBV20-1 to TRBJ1-5; 12 bases map to TRBD1. The CDR3 is 19 residues long. From germline, CDR1 is DFQATT and CDR2 SNEGSKA (reference sequence). The V and J ends lost 2 bases and 2 bases, in that order; junction bases with no gene match: 13. The CDR3 region is CSARNVPGQGAVGNQPQHF. The CDR3 DNA sequence: TGCAGTGCTAGAAACGTCCCGGGACAGGGGGCTGTGGGCAATCAGCCCCAGCATTTT.

The chain uses TRBV3-1 and TRBJ2-7, with D tentatively TRBD1 (6 bases). The CDR3 covers 15 residues. CDR1 LGHDT and CDR2 YNNKEL come from the germline V gene (reference sequence). V lost 4 bases and J lost 2, with 15 bases in between. The CDR3 sequence: CASSRRDDRPYEQYF. CDR3 in DNA: TGTGCCAGCAGCCGCAGAGACGACAGGCCCTACGAGCAGTACTTC.

This chain uses TRBV20-1 with TRBJ2-5; 12 bases are a match to TRBD2. From germline, CDR1 is DFQATT and CDR2 SNEGSKA (reference sequence). The junction had 6 bases not matched to a gene; V was cut back by 1 base and J by 3 bases. There are 16 residues in the CDR3. CDR3 sequence: CSARVLASGGEETQYF. The CDR3 DNA reads as TGCAGTGCTAGAGTGTTGGCTAGCGGGGGGGAAGAGACCCAGTACTTC.

This sequence joins TRBV15 and TRBJ2-7; D is perhaps TRBD2 (6 bases). V lost 4 bases and J lost 7, with 20 bases in between. Germline-derived CDR1 and CDR2 are LNHNV and YYDKDF (reference sequence). This CDR3 has 15 residues. This CDR3 reads CATSISRDWSREQYF. In DNA, the CDR3 is TGTGCCACCAGCATCAGCCGGGACTGGTCCCGGGAGCAGTACTTC.

The V and J genes are TRBV3-1 and TRBJ2-5; 8 bases fit TRBD2. V lost 4 bases and J lost 1; bases outside the gene matches: 8. Germline V gives CDR1 LGHDT, CDR2 YNNKEL (reference sequence). This CDR3 is built from 16 residues. The CDR3 loop reads CASSRRGGDLQETQYF. The CDR3 nucleotides are TGTGCCAGCAGCCGTCGGGGGGGCGACCTCCAAGAGACCCAGTACTTC.

The rearrangement uses TRBV13 and TRBJ2-5, with D possibly called TRBD1 or TRBD2 (7 bases each). Per the germline V gene, CDR1 is PRHDT and CDR2 is FYEKMQ (reference sequence). The length of the CDR3 is 15 residues. V lost 5 bases, J lost 5 bases, and 18 bases lay in between. DNA for the CDR3: TGTGCCAGCAGCCCCAGGGGGGGGTCGGCGGAGACCCAGTACTTC. As protein: CASSPRGGSAETQYF.

The CDR3 coding sequence is TGTGCCAGCAGCCAACGGCCTAGCGGCACCGGGGAGCTGTTTTTT. It is translated as CASSQRPSGTGELFF. V is TRBV14 and J is TRBJ2-2, with TRBD2 matching 7 bases. Trimming cost V 2 bases and J 4 bases; bases outside gene matches: 4. CDR3 length: 15 residues. CDR1 is SGHDN and CDR2 is FVKESK in the germline V gene.

This chain joins TRBV25-1 and TRBJ2-1; D is possibly TRBD1 or TRBD2 (5 bases each). The V end was cut by 6 bases, the J end by 0 bases, with 12 bases between. CDR1 and CDR2 from the germline V gene are MGHDK and SYGVNS. This CDR3 is 15 amino acids long. This CDR3 reads CASRPPGRSYNEQFF. In DNA, the CDR3 is TGTGCCAGCAGGCCTCCGGGACGCTCCTACAATGAGCAGTTCTTC.

The V and J genes are TRBV7-2 and TRBJ2-4; perhaps TRBD2 as D (6 bases). Trimming removed 1 base at V and 5 bases at J, with 6 bases between. This CDR3 has 13 residues. Germline lookup yields CDR1 SGHTA and CDR2 FQGNSA. DNA of the CDR3: TGTGCCAGCAGCTTAGGGGGGGAAAACATTCAGTACTTC. It is translated as CASSLGGENIQYF.

The chain recombines TRBV4-3 with TRBJ2-1; a weak D match, TRBD1 (5 bases). Germline values: CDR1 LGHNA, CDR2 YSLEER. V lost 0 bases and J lost 1, with 7 bases in between. The CDR3 contains 15 residues. The CDR3 here is CASSQDRVSYNEQFF. CDR3 DNA sequence: TGCGCCAGCAGCCAAGACAGGGTATCCTACAATGAGCAGTTCTTC.

The genes are TRBV10-3 and TRBJ2-5; either TRBD1 or TRBD2 may supply D (5 bases each). The germline CDR1 and CDR2 sequences are ENHRY and SYGVKD. The CDR3 totals 13 residues. Trimming removed 4 bases from V and 2 bases from J, with 8 bases in between. The CDR3 DNA reads as TGTGCCATCAGTGCGGGACCTCAAGAGACCCAGTACTTC. Protein: CAISAGPQETQYF.

This chain connects TRBV24-1 to TRBJ2-5; tentatively, D is TRBD2 (5 bases). The CDR3 covers 15 residues. V was shortened by 2 bases and J by 4 bases, with 13 bases between the two germline ends. Germline CDR1 is KGHDR and CDR2 is SFDVKD. This CDR3 reads CATSDSAPGRETQYF. The CDR3 DNA follows: TGTGCCACCAGTGATTCCGCGCCTGGGAGAGAGACCCAGTACTTC.

In its sample, this clonotype was seen once. This rearrangement joins TRBV7-3 to TRBJ1-1; TRBD1 might be the D (5 bases). Germline CDR1 is SGHTA and CDR2 is FQGTGA. The CDR3 loop spans 14 amino acids. Trimming took off 2 bases at V and 6 bases at J, with 13 bases between the two ends. The CDR3 loop is CASSLGGVRAEAFF. DNA for the CDR3: TGTGCCAGCAGCTTAGGGGGGGTGAGGGCTGAAGCTTTCTTT. The full variable domain, its missing parts supplied by reference TRBV7-3 and TRBJ1-1, is GAGVSQTPSNKVTEKGKYVELRCDPISGHTALYWYRQSLGQGPEFLIYFQGTGAADDSGLPNDRFFAVRPEGSVSTLKIQRTERGDSAVYLCASSLGGVRAEAFFGQGTRLTVV.

The chain has TRBV29-1 and TRBJ2-5; 7 positions match TRBD2. V lost 6 bases and J lost 5; bases outside the gene matches: 15. The length of the CDR3 is 15 residues. The germline CDR1 and CDR2 sequences are SQVTM and ANQGSEA. Written as DNA, the CDR3 is TGCAGCGTCACTCTCGGCGGGGGAAGCCGGGAGACCCAGTACTTC. It is translated as CSVTLGGGSRETQYF.

The V call is TRBV4-1, the J call TRBJ2-7, with a weak D call TRBD1 (6 bases). Germline CDR1 MGHRA, CDR2 YSYEKL. V gave up 2 bases and J gave up 2 bases, with 16 bases separating them. The CDR3 contains 16 residues. CDR3 DNA sequence: TGCGCCAGCAGCCAATTGCAAACCGGACAGCCCTACGAGCAGTACTTC. It specifies CASSQLQTGQPYEQYF.

The genes are TRBV24-1 and TRBJ2-1; TRBD1 might be the D (5 bases). CDR3 length: 15 amino acids. Germline CDR1 KGHDR, CDR2 SFDVKD. V was cut by 4 bases and J by 6 bases, with 15 bases left in between. This chain's CDR3 is CATSDSIDRANEQFF. CDR3 nucleotides: TGTGCCACCAGTGACAGCATCGACAGAGCCAATGAGCAGTTCTTC.

The rearrangement links TRBV7-9 to TRBJ1-6; D gene uncertain. V was clipped by 2 bases and J by 7 bases, with 18 bases between them. The CDR3 is 17 residues long. Looked up from germline, CDR1 is SEHNR and CDR2 is FQNEAQ (reference sequence). CDR3 protein: CASSLTLGSGGNSPLHF. CDR3 nucleotide sequence: TGTGCCAGCAGCTTAACGCTTGGGTCTGGAGGGAATTCACCCCTCCACTTT. The variable domain in full, completed from reference TRBV7-9 and TRBJ1-6, reads DTGVSQNPRHKITKRGQNVTFRCDPISEHNRLYWYRQTLGQGPEFLTYFQNEAQLEKSRLLSDRFSAERPKGSFSTLEIQRTEQGDSAMYLCASSLTLGSGGNSPLHFGNGTRLTVT.